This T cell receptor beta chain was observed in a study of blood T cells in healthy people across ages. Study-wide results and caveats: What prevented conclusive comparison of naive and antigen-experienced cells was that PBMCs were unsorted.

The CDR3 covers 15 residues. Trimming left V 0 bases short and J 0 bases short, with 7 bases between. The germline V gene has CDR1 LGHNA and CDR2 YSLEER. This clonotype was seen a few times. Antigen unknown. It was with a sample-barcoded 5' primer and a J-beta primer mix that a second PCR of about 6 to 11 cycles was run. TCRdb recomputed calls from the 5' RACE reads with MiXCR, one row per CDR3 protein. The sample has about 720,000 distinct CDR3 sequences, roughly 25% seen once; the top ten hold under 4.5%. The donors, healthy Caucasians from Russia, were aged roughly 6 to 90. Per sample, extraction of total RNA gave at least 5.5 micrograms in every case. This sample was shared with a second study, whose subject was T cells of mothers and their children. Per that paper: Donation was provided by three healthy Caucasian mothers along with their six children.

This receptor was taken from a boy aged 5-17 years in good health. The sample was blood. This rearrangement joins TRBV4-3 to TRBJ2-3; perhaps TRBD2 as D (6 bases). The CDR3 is CASSQDRGSTDTQYF. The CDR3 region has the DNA TGCGCCAGCAGCCAAGATCGGGGGAGCACAGATACGCAGTATTTT.